The source of this T cell receptor beta chain is a study of OX40 agonist ivuxolimab in advanced cancers. Study in general: Patients were infused with ivuxolimab every 2 weeks at 0.01 to 10 mg/kg. Study findings and constraints: Blood T cells, both CD4+ and CD8+, expanded clonally by week 6 at 0.1 to 3.0 mg/kg.

Details on this clone: Antigen unknown.

The data were produced by immunoSEQ multiplex PCR, yet TCRdb's version contains in-frame clones alone and is incomplete. The data show 71,000 or so clones, roughly nine tenths seen once. Germline V lookup: CDR1 MDHEN, CDR2 SYDVKM. V was pared by 6 bases and J by 5 bases, with 14 bases between. The CDR3 is made up of 14 amino acids. The origin of this receptor is an adult with an advanced solid tumor such as melanoma, head and neck, liver or kidney cancer. This specimen was CD4+ or CD8+ T cells sorted from blood, taken in a trial of the OX40 agonist ivuxolimab. This rearrangement joins TRBV28 to TRBJ1-5, with TRBD1 as a possible D gene (6 bases). The CDR3: CASRKQGNDQPQHF. For the CDR3, the DNA is TGTGCCAGCAGGAAACAGGGCAATGATCAGCCCCAGCATTTT.